This T cell receptor beta chain was documented in a study of glioma-infiltrating T cells. This clonotype was recorded at least ten times. Antigen unknown. Study findings and constraints: Tissue and blood shared very few CDR3 sequences. Non-neoplastic patients had below-expected tissue-blood divergence, while all gliomas exceeded expectation.

The iRepertoire nested amplicon-rescue multiplex PCR amplified TCR alpha and beta CDR3s from RNA. TCRdb analysed the multiplex PCR reads with MiXCR anew, one entry per CDR3 protein. Of over 90,000 distinct CDR3 sequences listed, about 30% were seen once; the top ten hold 40% to 55%. CDR1 MNHEY and CDR2 SVGEGT come from the germline V gene. CDR3 length: 14 amino acids. Trimming cost V 4 bases and J 2 bases, with 11 bases left between them. This receptor was obtained from a human donor with low-grade glioma or glioblastoma, undergoing nonglioma brain surgery, or in good health (not recorded which). The sequenced sample was glioma tissue, nonneoplastic brain tissue, or PBMCs (not recorded which). The chain uses TRBV6-2 or TRBV6-3 and TRBJ1-1; weak D call: TRBD1 (6 bases). The CDR3 sequence is CASSSGTQNTEAFF. As DNA, the CDR3 is TGTGCCAGCAGTTCCGGGACACAAAACACTGAAGCTTTCTTT.